The clone carrying this T cell receptor (beta chain) came up many times. Antigen unknown. A read error may produce the germline difference seen at one junction end. This CDR3 is built from 13 residues. From germline, CDR1 is SGDLS and CDR2 YYNGEE. These data belong to a study of blood T cells in healthy people across ages. General study points: It was the long-lived donors that had more naive CD4+ cells and higher diversity than aged donors.

Through a sample-barcoded 5' primer and a J-beta primer mix, a second PCR was run for roughly 6 to 12 cycles. TCRdb fed the 5' RACE reads into MiXCR, producing one record per CDR3 protein. The table includes around 1.7 million distinct CDR3 sequences, about 30% detected once. The TCR originated in a woman aged 25 to 45 in good health. The chain uses TRBV9 and TRBJ2-3; D uncertain. Source material: blood. The CDR3 is CASSLAPLDTQYF. CDR3 DNA: TGCGCCAGCAGCTTGGCCCCGCTGGATACGCAGTATTTT.